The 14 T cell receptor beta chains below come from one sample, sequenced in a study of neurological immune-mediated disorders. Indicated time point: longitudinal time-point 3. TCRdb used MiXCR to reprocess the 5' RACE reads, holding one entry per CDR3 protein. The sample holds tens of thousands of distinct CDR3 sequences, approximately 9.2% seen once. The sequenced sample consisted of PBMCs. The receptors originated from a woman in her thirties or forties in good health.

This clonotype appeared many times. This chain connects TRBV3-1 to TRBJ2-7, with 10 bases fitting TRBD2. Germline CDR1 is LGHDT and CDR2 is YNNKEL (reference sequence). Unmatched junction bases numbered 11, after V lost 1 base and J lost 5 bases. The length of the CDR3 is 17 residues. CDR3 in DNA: TGTGCCAGCAGCCAAGTGGGTGCTAGCGGGAGCGGGAACGAGCAGTACTTC. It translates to CASSQVGASGSGNEQYF.

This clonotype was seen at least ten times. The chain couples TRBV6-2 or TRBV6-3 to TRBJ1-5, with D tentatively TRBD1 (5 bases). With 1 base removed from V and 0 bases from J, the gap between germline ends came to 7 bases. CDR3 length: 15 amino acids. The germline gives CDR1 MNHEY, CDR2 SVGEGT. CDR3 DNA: TGTGCCAGCAGTTACTACCAGGGTAGCAATCAGCCCCAGCATTTT. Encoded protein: CASSYYQGSNQPQHF.

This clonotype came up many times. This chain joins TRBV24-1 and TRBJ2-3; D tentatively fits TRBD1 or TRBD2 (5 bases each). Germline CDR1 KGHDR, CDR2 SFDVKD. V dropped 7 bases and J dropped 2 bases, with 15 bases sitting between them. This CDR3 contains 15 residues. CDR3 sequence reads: CATSPGRGPTDTQYF. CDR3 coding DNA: TGTGCCACCAGCCCGGGACGGGGACCCACAGATACGCAGTATTTT.

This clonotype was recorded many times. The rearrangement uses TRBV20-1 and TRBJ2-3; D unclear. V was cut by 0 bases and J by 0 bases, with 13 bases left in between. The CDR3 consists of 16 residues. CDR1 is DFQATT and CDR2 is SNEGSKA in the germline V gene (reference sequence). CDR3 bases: TGCAGTGCTAGAGATTTCACGGCAACAAGCACAGATACGCAGTATTTT. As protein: CSARDFTATSTDTQYF.

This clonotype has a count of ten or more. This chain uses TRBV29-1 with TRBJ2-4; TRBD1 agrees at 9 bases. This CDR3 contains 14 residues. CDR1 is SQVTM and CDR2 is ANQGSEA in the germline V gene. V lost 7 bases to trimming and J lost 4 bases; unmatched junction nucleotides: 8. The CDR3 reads CSEPQGQGKNIQYF. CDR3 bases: TGCAGCGAGCCCCAGGGACAGGGTAAAAACATTCAGTACTTC.

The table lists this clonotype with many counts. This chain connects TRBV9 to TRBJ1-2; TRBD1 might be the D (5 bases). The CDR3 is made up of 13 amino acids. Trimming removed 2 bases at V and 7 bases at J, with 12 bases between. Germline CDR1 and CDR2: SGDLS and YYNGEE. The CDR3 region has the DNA TGTGCCAGCAGCGTTGGCGGGGCGCGTGGCTACACCTTC. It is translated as CASSVGGARGYTF.

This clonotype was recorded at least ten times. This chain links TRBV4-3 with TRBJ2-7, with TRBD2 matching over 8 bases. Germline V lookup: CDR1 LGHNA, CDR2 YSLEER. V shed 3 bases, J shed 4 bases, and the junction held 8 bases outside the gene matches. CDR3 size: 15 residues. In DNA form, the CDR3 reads TGCGCCAGCAGCCATCTAACGGGAGGGCCGTACGAGCAGTACTTC. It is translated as CASSHLTGGPYEQYF.

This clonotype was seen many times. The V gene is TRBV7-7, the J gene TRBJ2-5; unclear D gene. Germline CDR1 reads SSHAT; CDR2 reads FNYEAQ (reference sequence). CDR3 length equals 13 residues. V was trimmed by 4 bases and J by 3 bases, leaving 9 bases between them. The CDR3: CASSSTKKETQYF. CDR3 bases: TGTGCCAGCAGCTCTACAAAAAAAGAGACCCAGTACTTC.

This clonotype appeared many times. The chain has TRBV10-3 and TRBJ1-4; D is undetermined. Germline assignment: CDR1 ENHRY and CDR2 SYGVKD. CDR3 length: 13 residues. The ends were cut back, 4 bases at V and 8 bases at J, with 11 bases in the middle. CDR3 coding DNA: TGTGCCATCAGTGGCCAGAGGTACGAAAAACTGTTTTTT. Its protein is CAISGQRYEKLFF.

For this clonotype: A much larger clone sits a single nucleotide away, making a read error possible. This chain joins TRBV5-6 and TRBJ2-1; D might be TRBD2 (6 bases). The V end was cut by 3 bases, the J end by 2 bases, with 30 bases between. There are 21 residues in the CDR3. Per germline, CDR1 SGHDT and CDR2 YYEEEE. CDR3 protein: CASSSRGRTTKKQSPYNEQFF. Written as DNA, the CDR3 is TGTGCCAGCAGCTCGCGTGGTAGGACTACAAAGAAACAGAGCCCCTACAATGAGCAGTTCTTC. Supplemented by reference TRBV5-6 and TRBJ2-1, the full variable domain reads DAGVTQSPTHLIKTRGQQVTLRCSPKSGHDTVSWYQQALGQGPQFIFQYYEEEERQRGNFPDRFSGHQFPNYSSELNVNALLLGDSALYLCASSSRGRTTKKQSPYNEQFFGPGTRLTVL.

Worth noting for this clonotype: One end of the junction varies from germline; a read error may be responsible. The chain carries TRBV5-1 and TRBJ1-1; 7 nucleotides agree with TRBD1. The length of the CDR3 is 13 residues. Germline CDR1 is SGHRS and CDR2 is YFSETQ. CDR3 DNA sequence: TGCACCAGCAGCAAGGGGGCGATGACTGAAGCTTTCTTT. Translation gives CTSSKGAMTEAFF.

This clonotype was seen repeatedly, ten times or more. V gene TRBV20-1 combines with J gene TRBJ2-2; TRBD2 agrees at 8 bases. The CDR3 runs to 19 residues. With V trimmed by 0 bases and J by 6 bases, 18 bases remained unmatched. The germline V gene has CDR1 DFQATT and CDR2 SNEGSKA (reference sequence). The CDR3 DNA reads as TGCAGTGCTAGAGACCCCTCCGGGACTAGTAAAGGGGGTGCCGGGGAGCTGTTTTTT. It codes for CSARDPSGTSKGGAGELFF.

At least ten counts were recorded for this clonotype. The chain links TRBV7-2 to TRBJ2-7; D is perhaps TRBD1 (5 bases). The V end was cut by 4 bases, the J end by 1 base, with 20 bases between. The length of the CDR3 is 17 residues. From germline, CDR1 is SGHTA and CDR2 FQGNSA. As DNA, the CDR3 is TGTGCCAGCAGCTCAGGCTTGATGCAGGGTCAATCCTACGAGCAGTACTTC. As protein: CASSSGLMQGQSYEQYF.

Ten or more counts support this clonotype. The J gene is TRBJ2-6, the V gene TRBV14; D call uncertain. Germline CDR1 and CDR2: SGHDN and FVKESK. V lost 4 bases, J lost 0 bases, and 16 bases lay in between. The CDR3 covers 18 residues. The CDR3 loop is CASSPHKFIPSGANVLTF. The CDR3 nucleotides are TGTGCCAGCAGCCCCCACAAGTTCATCCCCTCTGGGGCCAACGTCCTGACTTTC.